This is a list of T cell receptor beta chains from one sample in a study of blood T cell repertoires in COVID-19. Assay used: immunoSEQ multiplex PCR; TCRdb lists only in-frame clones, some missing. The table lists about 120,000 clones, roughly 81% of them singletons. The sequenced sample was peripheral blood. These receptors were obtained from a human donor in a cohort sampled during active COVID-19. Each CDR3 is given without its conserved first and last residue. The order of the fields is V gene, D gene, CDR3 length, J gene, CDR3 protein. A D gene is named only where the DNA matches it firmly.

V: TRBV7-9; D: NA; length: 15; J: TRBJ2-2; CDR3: ASSLVPGGPNTGELF
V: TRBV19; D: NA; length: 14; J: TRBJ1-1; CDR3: ASSTASGHENTEAF
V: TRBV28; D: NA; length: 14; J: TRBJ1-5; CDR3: ASSLGTPNSNQPQH
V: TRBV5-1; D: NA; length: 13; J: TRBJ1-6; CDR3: ASSPQNLQNSPLH
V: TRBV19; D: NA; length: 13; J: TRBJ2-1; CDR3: ASKNREMPYNEQF
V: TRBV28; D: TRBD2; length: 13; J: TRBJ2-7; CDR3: ASSLRGLGPNEQY
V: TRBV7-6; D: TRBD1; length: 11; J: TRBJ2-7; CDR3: ASSGQVFSEQY
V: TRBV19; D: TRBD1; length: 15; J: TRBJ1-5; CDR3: ASSMRQGGLSNQPQH
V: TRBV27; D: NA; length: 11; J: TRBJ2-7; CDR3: ASSYLPSYEQY
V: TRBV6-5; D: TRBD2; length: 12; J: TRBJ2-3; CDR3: ASTKGGRADTQY
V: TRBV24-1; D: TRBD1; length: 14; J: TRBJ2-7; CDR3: ATSDPGQGTSYEQY
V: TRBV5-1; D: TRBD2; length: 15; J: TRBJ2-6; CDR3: ASSGSGPSSGANVLT
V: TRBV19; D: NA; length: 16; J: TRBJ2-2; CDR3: ASSTLISRGLSGGELF
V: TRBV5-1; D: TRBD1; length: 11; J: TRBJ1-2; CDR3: ASSQTGDGGYT
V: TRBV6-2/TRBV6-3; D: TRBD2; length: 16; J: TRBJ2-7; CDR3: ASSYRGTSGAVLYEQY
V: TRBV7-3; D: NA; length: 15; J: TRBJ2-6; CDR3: ASSLKYDNSGANVLT
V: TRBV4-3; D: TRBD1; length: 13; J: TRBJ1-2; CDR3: ASSQDKTGAWGYT
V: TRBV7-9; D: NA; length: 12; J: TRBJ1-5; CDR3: ASSLAGRNQPQH
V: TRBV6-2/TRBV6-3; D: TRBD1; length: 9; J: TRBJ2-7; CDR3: ASSGQVVQY
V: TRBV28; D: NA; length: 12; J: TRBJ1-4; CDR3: ASRGGGAREKLF